This T cell receptor (beta chain) was retrieved from a study of T cell responses to AZD1222 COVID-19 vaccine. Only in-frame clones appear in the TCRdb table, and some are missing; sequencing was by immunoSEQ multiplex PCR. This sample yields 95,000 to 150,000 clones, of which 85% to 95% are seen a single time; around 5% belongs to the top ten. Trimming took 1 base from V and 5 from J, leaving 1 base between them. The CDR3 is 10 amino acids. Germline V gene lookup returns CDR1 DFQATT and CDR2 SNEGSKA (reference sequence). General study findings and limits: Donors were mostly white British, more females; clonal diversity possibly underestimated. It was only six AZD1222 recipients who were seropositive at baseline.

Turning to this clone: Its antigen is undetermined.

Source: peripheral blood, taken 28 days after the second AZD1222 dose. The chain links TRBV20-1 to TRBJ2-3; no firm D call. The TCR comes from an adult who received the AZD1222 COVID-19 vaccine. Here the CDR3 reads CSARVDTQYF. CDR3 nucleotide sequence: TGCAGTGCTAGAGTAGATACGCAGTATTTT.